These 17 T cell receptor beta chains were all obtained from the same sample, sequenced in a study of blood T cell repertoires in COVID-19. The method was immunoSEQ multiplex PCR; TCRdb's version includes in-frame clones alone and lacks a portion of them. The sample contains about 47,000 clones, around 90% of which appear only once. Sequencing was performed on peripheral blood. The receptors originated from a man aged 65 to 79 with active COVID-19.

The rearrangement joins TRBV5-6 to TRBJ2-1; TRBD1 agrees at 9 bases. The germline CDR1 and CDR2 sequences are SGHDT and YYEEEE. Unmatched junction bases numbered 5, after V lost 4 bases and J lost 3 bases. The length of the CDR3 is 15 residues. CDR3 in amino acids: CASSPDRGYYNEQFF. In DNA form, the CDR3 reads TGTGCCAGCAGCCCAGACAGGGGGTACTACAATGAGCAGTTCTTC.

This clone is a singleton in its sample. The J gene is TRBJ2-1, the V gene TRBV21-1; the D call TRBD2 from the table was never checked on the DNA. TRBV21-1 is flagged as a pseudogene. The CDR3 sequence is 15 residues long. CDR3 nucleotides: TGTGCCAGCACTATCTTATGGGCGGGGGAAGGAGAGCAGTTCTTC. It translates to CASTILWAGEGEQFF.

This clone was seen just once. The chain couples TRBV10-3 to TRBJ2-2, with 11 bases that match TRBD2. The CDR3 extends over 16 amino acids. Germline loops: CDR1 ENHRY, CDR2 SYGVKD. V was clipped by 4 bases and J by 1 base; unmatched bases: 2. The CDR3 DNA reads as TGTGCCATCAGTGTTAGCGGGGGGGAGAACACCGGGGAGCTGTTTTTT. Encoded protein: CAISVSGGENTGELFF.

The chain joins TRBV11-2 to TRBJ2-7; a possible D gene is TRBD2 (5 bases). V lost 1 base, J lost 7 bases, and 14 bases lay in between. The length of the CDR3 is 14 residues. Germline CDR1 SGHAT, CDR2 FQNNGV. In nucleotides, the CDR3 is TGTGCCAGCAGCTTAGGTCAGGCTTCGGGGGAGCAGTACTTC. Translation: CASSLGQASGEQYF.

The rearrangement joins TRBV18 to TRBJ2-5; D might be TRBD1 (6 bases). Germline CDR1 and CDR2: KGHSH and LQKENI. V was shortened by 2 bases and J by 1 base, with 14 bases between the two germline ends. The CDR3 extends over 16 amino acids. In DNA, the CDR3 is TGTGCCAGCTCACCAAGGCAGGGGTTTACCCAAGAGACCCAGTACTTC. The encoded protein is CASSPRQGFTQETQYF.

The rearrangement links TRBV28 to TRBJ2-1; the match to TRBD1 covers 7 bases. Germline V gene lookup returns CDR1 MDHEN and CDR2 SYDVKM. This CDR3 is 14 amino acids long. With V trimmed by 5 bases and J by 7 bases, 8 bases remained unmatched. CDR3 sequence (DNA): TGTGCCAGCAGTCCCCCGGGACAGATTAATGAGCAGTTCTTC. This gives the protein CASSPPGQINEQFF.

This chain links TRBV19 with TRBJ1-1; TRBD1 agrees at 8 bases. V was clipped by 4 bases and J by 5 bases; unmatched bases: 9. The germline CDR1 and CDR2 sequences are LNHDA and SQIVND (reference sequence). The CDR3 consists of 15 residues. This CDR3 reads CASSTSGQGKTEAFF. The CDR3 region has the DNA TGTGCCAGTAGTACCAGCGGACAGGGAAAGACTGAAGCTTTCTTT.

The V call is TRBV4-3, the J call TRBJ2-1, with TRBD2 identical over 7 bases. The CDR3 spans 16 residues. Germline V gene data show CDR1 as LGHNA and CDR2 as YSLEER. With 1 base clipped from V and 2 bases from J, the junction kept 5 bases outside the gene matches. In DNA form, the CDR3 reads TGCGCCAGCAGCCAAGTCCCTGCGGGGGCCTACAATGAGCAGTTCTTC. It codes for CASSQVPAGAYNEQFF.

This chain joins TRBV2 and TRBJ1-2; D possibly corresponds to TRBD1 (5 bases). Trimming shortened V by 4 bases and J by 5 bases, and 17 bases separated the two germline ends. This CDR3 region has 15 residues. Per the germline V gene, CDR1 is SNHLY and CDR2 is FYNNEI. DNA of the CDR3: TGTGCCAGCAGTGTCCGAGGACACATGATTTATGGCTACACCTTC. This encodes CASSVRGHMIYGYTF.

The chain is built from TRBV19 and TRBJ1-5; possibly TRBD1 for D (6 bases). Between the trimmed V and J ends, which lost 7 bases and 6 bases, there was a span of 16 bases. Germline lookup yields CDR1 LNHDA and CDR2 SQIVND (reference sequence). The CDR3 is 14 amino acids. CDR3 region: CASKGGGGSQPQHF. DNA for the CDR3: TGTGCCAGTAAGGGGGGAGGGGGAAGTCAGCCCCAGCATTTT.

CDR3 sequence: CASSEPTGALNEQFF. In DNA form, the CDR3 reads TGTGCCAGCAGTGAACCGACAGGGGCATTGAATGAGCAGTTCTTC. J is TRBJ2-1 and V is TRBV6-1; 8 nucleotides match TRBD1. In germline, CDR1 is MNHNS, CDR2 SASEGT. The length of the CDR3 is 15 residues. V lost 2 bases to trimming and J lost 7 bases; unmatched junction nucleotides: 7.

This chain uses TRBV11-2 with TRBJ2-5, with D maybe TRBD2 (5 bases). CDR1 and CDR2 (germline): SGHAT, FQNNGV. Trimming cost V 0 bases and J 2 bases, with 10 bases left between them. The CDR3 length is 15 residues. The CDR3 DNA follows: TGTGCCAGCAGCTTAGACCGAGGGCTACAAGAGACCCAGTACTTC. It yields the protein CASSLDRGLQETQYF. Variable domain in full (rest from reference TRBV11-2 and TRBJ2-5): EAGVAQSPRYKIIEKRQSVAFWCNPISGHATLYWYQQILGQGPKLLIQFQNNGVVDDSQLPKDRFSAERLKGVDSTLKIQPAKLEDSAVYLCASSLDRGLQETQYFGPGTRLLVL.

The chain recombines TRBV11-2 with TRBJ1-1; D uncertain. There are 14 residues in the CDR3. Trimming left V 0 bases short and J 1 base short, with 6 bases between. Germline V lookup: CDR1 SGHAT, CDR2 FQNNGV. CDR3 nucleotides: TGTGCCAGCAGCTTAGACAGGAAGAACACTGAAGCTTTCTTT. Translating gives CASSLDRKNTEAFF.

This rearrangement joins TRBV5-5 to TRBJ2-1; TRBD1 matches 8 bases. After removal of 3 bases from V and 0 bases from J, the junction contained 2 bases not matched to a gene. From germline, CDR1 is SGHKS and CDR2 YYEKEE (reference sequence). This CDR3 has 15 residues. The CDR3 spells CASSSTGGSYNEQFF. In DNA, the CDR3 is TGTGCCAGCAGCTCCACAGGGGGCTCCTACAATGAGCAGTTCTTC.

The chain carries TRBV18 and TRBJ2-2; D may be TRBD1 (6 bases). The CDR3 sequence is 16 residues long. V lost 3 bases and J lost 5, with 16 bases in between. The germline V gene has CDR1 KGHSH and CDR2 LQKENI. The CDR3 DNA sequence: TGTGCCAGCTCACCGGGGACAAGGGCCCTTACCGGGGAGCTGTTTTTT. This encodes CASSPGTRALTGELFF.

The rearrangement uses TRBV5-1 and TRBJ2-1, with 8 bases fitting TRBD2. The CDR3 spans 14 residues. V shed 6 bases, J shed 3 bases, and the junction held 5 bases outside the gene matches. Germline V gene data show CDR1 as SGHRS and CDR2 as YFSETQ. The CDR3 coding sequence is TGCGCCAGCACGGGAGGGGTGCGCTACAATGAGCAGTTCTTC. Protein: CASTGGVRYNEQFF.

CDR3 in amino acids: CASSLEAGGYYGYTF. CDR3 DNA sequence: TGTGCCAGCAGCTTGGAGGCAGGGGGCTACTATGGCTACACCTTC. The chain couples TRBV5-6 to TRBJ1-2; 8 bases are a match to TRBD1. The CDR3 totals 15 residues. J gave up 3 bases and V 0 bases, and 4 bases lay outside the gene matches. Germline V gene data show CDR1 as SGHDT and CDR2 as YYEEEE. Complete variable domain (other parts from reference TRBV5-6 and TRBJ1-2): DAGVTQSPTHLIKTRGQQVTLRCSPKSGHDTVSWYQQALGQGPQFIFQYYEEEERQRGNFPDRFSGHQFPNYSSELNVNALLLGDSALYLCASSLEAGGYYGYTFGSGTRLTVV.